This T cell receptor (beta chain) is drawn from a study of cytomegalovirus exposure and HLA in healthy donors. As for the study in general: Findings of an earlier analysis included under 140 million unique TCR beta sequences from 180 million or so T cells. Findings and caveats of the study: According to an earlier analysis, most TCR beta V segments yielded productive rearrangements about 87% or about 30% of the time.

PCR amplification relied on 60 Vbeta primers (plus 13 Jbeta primers). Assay: immunoSEQ multiplex PCR; the TCRdb copy retains only in-frame clones and omits some. The sample lists under 130,000 clones, 76% occurring once. On this clone itself: No antigen is known for it.

Sequencing input: PBMCs. The receptor comes from a man aged 40-55 years in good health and CMV-seropositive.

CDR3 loop: CASSTERGGRGLDTGANGLTF. The CDR3 DNA is TGTGCCAGCAGCACAGAGAGGGGTGGCAGGGGGCTGGACACTGGGGCCAACGGCCTGACTTTC. This chain connects TRBV21-1 to TRBJ2-6; the D call in the table, TRBD1, was not verified against the DNA. TRBV21-1 is a pseudogene. CDR3 size: 21 residues.